These T cell receptor beta chains were read from a single sample in a study of PD-1 blockade in mismatch repair-deficient tumors. Clones were sequenced by immunoSEQ multiplex PCR, and TCRdb holds only the in-frame ones, with some missing. The sample holds around 100,000 clones, over 75% seen once. The source material was peripheral blood, sampled approximately 35 weeks after starting pembrolizumab. The source of these receptors is an adult with mismatch repair-deficient cancer. CDR3s include the opening cysteine and the closing phenylalanine or tryptophan. Fields, in order: V gene, D gene, J gene, clone size, CDR3 DNA, CDR3 protein. The D gene is left open where the match is weak. Where a row states a size, it is once, few, many or the class of an expanded clone; other rows omit it.

>TRBV9|TRBD2|TRBJ2-5|NA
TGTGCCAGCAGCGTAGGATTCACTAGCGACCTACAAGAGACCCAGTACTTC
CASSVGFTSDLQETQYF
>TRBV11-3|NA|TRBJ2-7|few
TGTGCCAGCAGCTTAGGGGGCCCAGGGGACTACGAGCAGTACTTC
CASSLGGPGDYEQYF
>TRBV5-1|NA|TRBJ1-1|NA
TGCGCCAGCAGCCGTGCACAGGGTTTGAACACTGAAGCTTTCTTT
CASSRAQGLNTEAFF
>TRBV19|NA|TRBJ1-5|NA
TGTGCCAGTATAAGAAAGAATCAGCCCCAGCATTTT
CASIRKNQPQHF
>TRBV7-2|NA|TRBJ1-1|NA
TGTGCCAGCAGCCGCCGGAGCGGTAAATTGACTGAAGCTTTCTTT
CASSRRSGKLTEAFF
>TRBV2|NA|TRBJ2-7|NA
TGTGCCAGCAGTGAAGAGGTTTCCTCCTACGAGCAGTACTTC
CASSEEVSSYEQYF
>TRBV6-1|NA|TRBJ2-7|NA
TGTGCCAGCAGTGAGCCCAGGGTCCACGAGCAGTACTTC
CASSEPRVHEQYF
>TRBV19|NA|TRBJ2-7|NA
TGTGCCAGTAGTATCTCAAATGGGGCTTCGTACTTC
CASSISNGASYF
>TRBV27|NA|TRBJ1-5|NA
TGTGCCAGCAGTGGAGGGAGAGGAGCGAGCAATCAGCCCCAGCATTTT
CASSGGRGASNQPQHF
>TRBV11-2|TRBD2|TRBJ2-3|NA
TGTGCCAGCAGCCCGCGGGGGGCGGTTCTCACAGATACGCAGTATTTT
CASSPRGAVLTDTQYF
>TRBV5-8|TRBD1|TRBJ1-2|NA
TGTGCCAGCAGCTCCGGACAGGGCCGGAACTATGGCTACACCTTC
CASSSGQGRNYGYTF
>TRBV30|NA|TRBJ2-3|NA
TGTGCCCTCGCCGGAGGGCGTAGCACAGATACGCAGTATTTT
CALAGGRSTDTQYF
>TRBV19|NA|TRBJ2-3|NA
TGTGCCAGTAGTATAGTGAAGGCGGGAACCATCACAGATACGCAGTATTTT
CASSIVKAGTITDTQYF
>TRBV10-3|NA|TRBJ2-3|NA
TGTGCCATCAACACAGGTCGGGCAGATACGCAGTATTTT
CAINTGRADTQYF
>TRBV11-3|NA|TRBJ2-7|NA
TGTGCCAGCAGCTTAATCAAGAGCTCCTACGAGCAGTACTTC
CASSLIKSSYEQYF
>TRBV10-3|TRBD1|TRBJ1-5|NA
TGTGCCATCAGTGATACAGGGGTGGTCAATCAGCCCCAGCATTTT
CAISDTGVVNQPQHF
>TRBV5-4|TRBD2|TRBJ2-3|once
TGTGCCAGCAGCTTGGGGCTAGCGGGAGGATCAGATACGCAGTATTTT
CASSLGLAGGSDTQYF